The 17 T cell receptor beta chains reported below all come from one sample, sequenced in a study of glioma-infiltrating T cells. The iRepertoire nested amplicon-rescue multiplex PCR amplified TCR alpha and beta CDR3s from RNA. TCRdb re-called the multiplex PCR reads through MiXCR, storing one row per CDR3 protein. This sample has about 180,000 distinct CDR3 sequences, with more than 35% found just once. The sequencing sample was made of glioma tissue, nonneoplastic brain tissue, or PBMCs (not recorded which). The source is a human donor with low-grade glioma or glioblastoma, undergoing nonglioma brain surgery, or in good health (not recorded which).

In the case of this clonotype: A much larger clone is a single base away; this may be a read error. CDR3 residues: CATSDLLSNQPKHF. The CDR3 nucleotides are TGTGCCACCAGTGATTTGCTTAGCAATCAGCCCAAGCATTTT. The rearrangement joins TRBV24-1 to TRBJ1-5; no reliable D call. This CDR3 spans 14 amino acids. The germline V gene has CDR1 KGHDR and CDR2 SFDVKD.

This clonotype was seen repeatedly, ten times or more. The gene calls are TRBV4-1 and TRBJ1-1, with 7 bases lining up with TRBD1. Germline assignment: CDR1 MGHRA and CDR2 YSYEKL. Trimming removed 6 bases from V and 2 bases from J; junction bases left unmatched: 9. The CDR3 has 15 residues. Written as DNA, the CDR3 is TGCGCCAGCAGGGGGACCGGGACAGTCAACACTGAAGCTTTCTTT. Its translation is CASRGTGTVNTEAFF.

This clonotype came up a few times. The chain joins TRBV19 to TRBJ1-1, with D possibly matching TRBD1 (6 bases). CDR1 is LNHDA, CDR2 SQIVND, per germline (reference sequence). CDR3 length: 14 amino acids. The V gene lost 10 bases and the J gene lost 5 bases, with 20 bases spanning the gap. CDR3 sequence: CATRQGIGRTEAFF. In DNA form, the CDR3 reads TGTGCCACTCGTCAGGGGATCGGGAGGACTGAAGCTTTCTTT.

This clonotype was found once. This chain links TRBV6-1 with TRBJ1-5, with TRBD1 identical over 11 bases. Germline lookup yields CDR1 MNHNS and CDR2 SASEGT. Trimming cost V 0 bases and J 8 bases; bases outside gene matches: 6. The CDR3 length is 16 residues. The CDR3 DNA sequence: TGTGCCAGCAGTGAAGCGGGACAGGGGGTGGGGAAGCCCCAGCATTTT. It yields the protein CASSEAGQGVGKPQHF.

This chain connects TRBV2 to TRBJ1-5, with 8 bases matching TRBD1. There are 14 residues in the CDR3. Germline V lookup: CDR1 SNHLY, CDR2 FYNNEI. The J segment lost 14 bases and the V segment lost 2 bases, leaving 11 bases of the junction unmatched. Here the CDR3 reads CASSESGGVQPKHF. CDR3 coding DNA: TGTGCCAGCAGTGAATCAGGGGGCGTTCAGCCTAAGCATTTT. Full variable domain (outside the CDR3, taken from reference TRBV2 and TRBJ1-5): EPEVTQTPSHQVTQMGQEVILRCVPISNHLYFYWYRQILGQKVEFLVSFYNNEISEKSEIFDDQFSVERPDGSNFTLKIRSTKLEDSAMYFCASSESGGVQPKHFGDGTRLSIL.

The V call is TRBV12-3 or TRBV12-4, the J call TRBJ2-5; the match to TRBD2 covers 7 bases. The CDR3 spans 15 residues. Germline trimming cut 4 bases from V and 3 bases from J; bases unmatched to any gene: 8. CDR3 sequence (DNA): TGTGCCAGCAGTTGGGTACCCGGGACTAAAGAGACCCAGTACTTC. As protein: CASSWVPGTKETQYF.

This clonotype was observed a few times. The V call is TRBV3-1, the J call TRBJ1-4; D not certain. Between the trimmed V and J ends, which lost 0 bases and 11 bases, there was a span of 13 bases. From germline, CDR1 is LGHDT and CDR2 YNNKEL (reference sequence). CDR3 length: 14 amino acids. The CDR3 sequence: CASSQDAQAEKLFF. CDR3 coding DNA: TGTGCCAGCAGCCAAGATGCCCAGGCTGAGAAACTGTTTTTT.

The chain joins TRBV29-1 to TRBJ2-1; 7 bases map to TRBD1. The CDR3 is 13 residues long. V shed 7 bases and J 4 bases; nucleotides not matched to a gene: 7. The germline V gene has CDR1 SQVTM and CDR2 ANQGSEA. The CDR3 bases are TGCAGCGGTCGGGGCAGGGGGTACAATGAGCAGTTCTTC. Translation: CSGRGRGYNEQFF.

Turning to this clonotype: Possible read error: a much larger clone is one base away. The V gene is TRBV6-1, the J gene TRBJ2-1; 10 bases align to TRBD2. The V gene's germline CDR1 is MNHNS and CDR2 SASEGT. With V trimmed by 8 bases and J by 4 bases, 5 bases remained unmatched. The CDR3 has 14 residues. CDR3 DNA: TGTGCCAGCCAGGCTAGCGGGGGATACAATGAGCAGTTCTTC. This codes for CASQASGGYNEQFF.

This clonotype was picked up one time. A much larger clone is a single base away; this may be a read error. CDR3 protein: CASSFDRFGQFF. CDR3 sequence (DNA): TGTGCCAGCAGTTTTGACCGATTTGGTCAGTTCTTC. The chain couples TRBV2 to TRBJ2-1, with no clear D. Per the germline V gene, CDR1 is SNHLY and CDR2 is FYNNEI. The CDR3 runs to 12 residues. Deletions cut 5 bases from V and 13 bases from J, with 15 bases between.

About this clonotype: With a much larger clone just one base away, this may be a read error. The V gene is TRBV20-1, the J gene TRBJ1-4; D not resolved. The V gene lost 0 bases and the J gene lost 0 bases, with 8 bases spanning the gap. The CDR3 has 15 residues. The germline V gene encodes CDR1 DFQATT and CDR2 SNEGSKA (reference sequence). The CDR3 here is CSARDGMATNEKLFF. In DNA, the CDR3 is TGCAGTGCTAGAGATGGCATGGCAACTAATGAAAAACTGTTTTTT.

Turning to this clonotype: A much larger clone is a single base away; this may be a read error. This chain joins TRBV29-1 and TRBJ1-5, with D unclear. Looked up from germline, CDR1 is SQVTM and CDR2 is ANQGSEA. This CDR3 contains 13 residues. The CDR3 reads CRVGPTGGQPQHF. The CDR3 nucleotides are TGCAGAGTTGGCCCAACTGGAGGTCAGCCCCAGCATTTT. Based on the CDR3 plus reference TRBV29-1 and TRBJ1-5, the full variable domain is SAVISQKPSRDICQRGTSLTIQCQVDSQVTMMFWYRQQPGQSLTLIATANQGSEATYESGFVIDKFPISRPNLTFSTLTVSNMSPEDSSIYLCRVGPTGGQPQHFGDGTRLSIL.

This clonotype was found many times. The CDR3 here is CASSTTGYTGELFF. The DNA of the CDR3 is TGTGCCAGCAGCACCACAGGGTACACCGGGGAGCTGTTTTTT. The rearrangement links TRBV7-2 to TRBJ2-2; D is perhaps TRBD1 (6 bases). The V and J ends lost 5 bases and 3 bases respectively, with 10 bases between them. Germline-derived CDR1 and CDR2 are SGHTA and FQGNSA. The CDR3 length is 14 residues.

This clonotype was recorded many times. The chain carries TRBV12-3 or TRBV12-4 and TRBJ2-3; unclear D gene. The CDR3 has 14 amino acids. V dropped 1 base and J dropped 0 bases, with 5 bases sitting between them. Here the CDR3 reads CASSLDPSTDTQYF. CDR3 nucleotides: TGTGCCAGCAGTTTAGACCCGAGCACAGATACGCAGTATTTT.

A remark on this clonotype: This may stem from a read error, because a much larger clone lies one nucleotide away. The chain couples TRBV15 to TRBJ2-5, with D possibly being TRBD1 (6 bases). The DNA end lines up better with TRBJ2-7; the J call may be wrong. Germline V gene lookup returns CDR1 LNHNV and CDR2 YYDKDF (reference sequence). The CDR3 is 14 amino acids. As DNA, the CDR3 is TGTGCCACCAGCTCTACGGACAGCTCCTACGAGCAGTACTTC. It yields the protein CATSSTDSSYEQYF.

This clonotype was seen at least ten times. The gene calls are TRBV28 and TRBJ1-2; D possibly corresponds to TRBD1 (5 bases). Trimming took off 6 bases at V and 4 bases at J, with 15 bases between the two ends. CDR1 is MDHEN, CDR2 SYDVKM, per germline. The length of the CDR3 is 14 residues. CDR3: CASRAGRIFYGYTF. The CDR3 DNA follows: TGTGCCAGCAGAGCGGGACGGATTTTCTATGGCTACACCTTC.

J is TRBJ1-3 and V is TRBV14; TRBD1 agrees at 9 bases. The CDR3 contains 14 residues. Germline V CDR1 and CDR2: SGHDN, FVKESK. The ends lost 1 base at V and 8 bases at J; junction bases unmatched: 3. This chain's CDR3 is CASSQGTGAYTIYF. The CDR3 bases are TGTGCCAGCAGCCAAGGGACAGGGGCATACACCATATATTTT.